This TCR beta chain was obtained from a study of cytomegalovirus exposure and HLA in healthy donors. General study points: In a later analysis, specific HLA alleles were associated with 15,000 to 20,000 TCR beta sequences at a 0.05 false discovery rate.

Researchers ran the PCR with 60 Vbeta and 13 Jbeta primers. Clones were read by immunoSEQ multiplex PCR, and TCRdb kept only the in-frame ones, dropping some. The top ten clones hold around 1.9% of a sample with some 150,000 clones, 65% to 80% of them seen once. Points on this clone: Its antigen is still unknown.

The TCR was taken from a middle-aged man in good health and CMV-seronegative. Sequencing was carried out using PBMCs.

The CDR3 spells CASSELAGFDTQYF. For the CDR3, the DNA is TGTGCCAGCAGCGAACTAGCGGGCTTCGATACGCAGTATTTT. The chain is built from TRBV5-4 and TRBJ2-3; 9 nucleotides line up with TRBD2. This CDR3 has 14 residues. V shed 4 bases, J shed 6 bases, and the junction held 6 bases outside the gene matches. CDR1 and CDR2 (germline): SGHNT, YYREEE (reference sequence).